These T cell receptor beta chains were read from a single sample in a study of OX40 agonist ivuxolimab in advanced cancers. Generated by immunoSEQ multiplex PCR, the TCRdb table keeps only in-frame clones and is missing some. Among 65,000 to 80,000 clones, about 89% were seen once, and the ten largest hold 10% to 15%. This sample comprised CD4+ or CD8+ T cells sorted from blood, obtained in a trial of the OX40 agonist ivuxolimab. These receptors were obtained from an adult with an advanced solid tumor such as melanoma, head and neck, liver or kidney cancer. Each CDR3 is given with its conserved first and last residue. The order of the fields is J gene, V gene, CDR3 protein.

j_call: TRBJ1-1; v_call: TRBV2; cdr3_aa: CASSEDLQGGTEAFF
j_call: -; v_call: TRBV19; cdr3_aa: CASVGRGAYEQYF
j_call: TRBJ2-7; v_call: TRBV5-5; cdr3_aa: CASSISLAGPYEQYF
j_call: TRBJ1-5; v_call: TRBV19; cdr3_aa: CASSIPGTHSNQPQHF
j_call: TRBJ1-2; v_call: TRBV11-2; cdr3_aa: CASSLIPGTNYGYTF
j_call: TRBJ2-1; v_call: TRBV6-5; cdr3_aa: CASRTGEYNEQFF
j_call: TRBJ2-7; v_call: TRBV4-2; cdr3_aa: CASSQGQESSYEQYF
j_call: TRBJ2-7; v_call: TRBV5-4; cdr3_aa: CASSLGLSEQYF
j_call: TRBJ1-5; v_call: TRBV19; cdr3_aa: CASRGTGNQPQHF
j_call: TRBJ1-5; v_call: TRBV6-6; cdr3_aa: CASSYLGDSNQPQHF
j_call: TRBJ1-4; v_call: TRBV4-1; cdr3_aa: CASSQDRANEKLFF
j_call: TRBJ1-2; v_call: TRBV6-4; cdr3_aa: CASSGSPGDGGGYTF
j_call: TRBJ1-4; v_call: TRBV6-5; cdr3_aa: CASSYLHLEKLFF
j_call: TRBJ2-5; v_call: TRBV7-9; cdr3_aa: CASSAQETQYF
j_call: TRBJ2-5; v_call: TRBV29-1; cdr3_aa: CSVGTSGEETQYF
j_call: TRBJ1-1; v_call: TRBV2; cdr3_aa: CARGREGVSTEAFF
j_call: TRBJ1-6; v_call: TRBV5-1; cdr3_aa: CASSLEGPAGNSPLHF
j_call: TRBJ1-1; v_call: TRBV4-1; cdr3_aa: CASSHRGVTEAFF
j_call: TRBJ2-5; v_call: TRBV19; cdr3_aa: CASTLTGVETQYF
j_call: TRBJ2-3; v_call: TRBV9; cdr3_aa: CASSGGQGGNTQYF
j_call: TRBJ2-7; v_call: TRBV6-1; cdr3_aa: CASSGFGGNEQYF
j_call: TRBJ1-1; v_call: TRBV5-5; cdr3_aa: CASSLWRVSTEAFF
j_call: TRBJ2-1; v_call: TRBV19; cdr3_aa: CASSIPLAGDEQFF
j_call: TRBJ2-1; v_call: TRBV7-8; cdr3_aa: CASSFYGSSYNEQFF
j_call: TRBJ2-1; v_call: TRBV2; cdr3_aa: CASSLGTSVYNEQFF
j_call: TRBJ2-7; v_call: TRBV5-4; cdr3_aa: CASTSGRANEQYF
j_call: TRBJ1-2; v_call: TRBV7-2; cdr3_aa: CASSFYLWGNNGYTF
j_call: TRBJ2-4; v_call: TRBV27; cdr3_aa: CASSPLGGLIAKNIQYF
j_call: TRBJ1-3; v_call: TRBV10-3; cdr3_aa: CAIGNGDSGNTIYF
j_call: TRBJ1-2; v_call: TRBV9; cdr3_aa: CASSGDRPGYTF
j_call: TRBJ1-1; v_call: TRBV20-1; cdr3_aa: CSHKVDTEAFF
j_call: TRBJ1-1; v_call: TRBV6-6; cdr3_aa: CASSDRTGSNTEAFF